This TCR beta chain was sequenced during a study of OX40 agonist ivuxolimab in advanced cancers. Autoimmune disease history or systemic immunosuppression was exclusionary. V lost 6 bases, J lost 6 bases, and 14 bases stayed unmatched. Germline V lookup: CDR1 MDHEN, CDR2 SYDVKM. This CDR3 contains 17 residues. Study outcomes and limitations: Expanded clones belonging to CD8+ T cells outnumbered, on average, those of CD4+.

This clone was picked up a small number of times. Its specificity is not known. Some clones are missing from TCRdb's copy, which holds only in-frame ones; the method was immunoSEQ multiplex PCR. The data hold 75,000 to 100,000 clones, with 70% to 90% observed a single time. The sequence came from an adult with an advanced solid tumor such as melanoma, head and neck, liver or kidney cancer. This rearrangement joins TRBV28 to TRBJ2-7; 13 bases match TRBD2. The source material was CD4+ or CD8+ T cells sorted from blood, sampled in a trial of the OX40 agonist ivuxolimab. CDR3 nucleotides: TGTGCCAGCAGGTGGACTAGCGGGAGTTCTTTGTATCCCGAGCAGTACTTC. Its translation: CASRWTSGSSLYPEQYF.